This entry describes one T cell receptor beta chain. The antigen is not known. This specimen belongs to a study of regulatory T cells in long-lasting Graves disease. CDR3 length equals 15 residues. Per the germline V gene, CDR1 is KGHDR and CDR2 is SFDVKD. Deletions cut 5 bases from V and 9 bases from J, with 19 bases between. Time point reported: newly diagnosed GD, antithyroid drugs for less than 3 months. The TCR library was made from RNA extracted from PBMCs. iRepertoire HTBI primers and Arm-PCR of CDR3 regions built TCR beta libraries. TCRdb analysed the multiplex PCR reads with MiXCR anew, one entry per CDR3 protein. The repertoire holds 400,000 to 550,000 distinct CDR3 sequences, with about 15% as singletons. Study results and caveats: New patients shared about a thousand public clonotypes, fewer than the 2,500 to 3,500 shared by persistent patients.

These sequences were also reported in another study, on T cells in Graves' hyperthyroidism and ophthalmopathy. As that study records: Uncontrolled infection, other autoimmune disease, pregnancy and lactation each barred patients from inclusion.

This TCR came from a woman in her twenties or thirties with Graves disease. Sequencing was performed on peripheral blood mononuclear cells (PBMCs), taken at new diagnosis, from a patient treated with antithyroid drugs. V gene TRBV24-1 combines with J gene TRBJ1-5; TRBD1 might be the D (5 bases). The CDR3: CATSGGGGTVGPQHF. In nucleotides, the CDR3 is TGTGCCACCAGTGGGGGGGGGGGGACCGTGGGGCCCCAGCATTTT.